These T cell receptor beta chains were read from a single sample in a study of shared clonotypes between healthy human individuals. Generated by immunoSEQ multiplex PCR, the TCRdb table keeps only in-frame clones and is missing some. This table holds fewer than 650,000 clones, around 76% found once. Material: PBMCs. The source is a woman in her 40s in good health. Some clones in this sample may be carry-over from other donors' samples. Each CDR3 is given with its conserved first and last residue. D genes are given only for firm matches. The size entry is marked missing in some rows and otherwise reads once, few, many or a size class.

cdr3_aa,cdr3_nt,v_call,d_call,clone_size,j_call
CASSVAGTASYEQYF,TGTGCCAGCAGTGTCGCCGGGACAGCCTCCTACGAGCAGTACTTC,TRBV6-5,TRBD1,.,TRBJ2-7
CASRPGQGTGELFF,TGTGCCAGCAGGCCGGGACAGGGGACCGGGGAGCTGTTTTTT,TRBV2,TRBD1,.,TRBJ2-2
CASSRVLATQNGELFF,TGTGCCAGCAGTCGAGTACTAGCAACCCAGAACGGGGAGCTGTTTTTT,TRBV2,.,.,TRBJ2-2
CASSLSGELFF,TGTGCCAGCAGCTTATCCGGGGAGCTGTTTTTT,TRBV11-2,.,.,TRBJ2-2
CASQIAGTINEQFF,TGTGCCTCGCAAATTGCCGGGACTATCAACGAGCAGTTCTTC,TRBV15,TRBD2,once,TRBJ2-1
CASSSYRDSSYEQYF,TGTGCCAGCAGCAGCTACCGGGACAGCTCCTACGAGCAGTACTTC,TRBV21-1,.,.,TRBJ2-7
CASKLGQGIGEQYF,TGTGCCAGCAAGCTGGGACAGGGGATTGGCGAGCAGTACTTC,TRBV6-5,TRBD1,.,TRBJ2-7
CASSRGGAYNEQFF,TGTGCCAGCAGCCGGGGGGGAGCCTACAATGAGCAGTTCTTC,TRBV7-3,TRBD2,.,TRBJ2-1
CSVALGQGQYNEQFF,TGCAGCGTTGCTCTCGGACAGGGCCAATACAATGAGCAGTTCTTC,TRBV29-1,TRBD1,once,TRBJ2-1
CASTPRWGFNTGELFF,TGTGCCAGTACCCCCCGGTGGGGATTTAACACCGGGGAGCTGTTTTTT,TRBV19,.,.,TRBJ2-2
CASSISTGPYNEQFF,TGTGCCAGTAGTATATCGACAGGGCCCTACAATGAGCAGTTCTTC,TRBV19,TRBD1,.,TRBJ2-1
CASSVTSDQETQYF,TGTGCCAGCAGCGTGACTAGCGATCAAGAGACCCAGTACTTC,TRBV9,TRBD2,.,TRBJ2-5
CASSLDPRQGRVGEQYF,TGTGCCAGCAGCTTGGACCCCCGACAGGGGAGAGTGGGCGAGCAGTACTTC,TRBV5-4,TRBD1,.,TRBJ2-7
CASSLDSPNEKLFF,TGTGCCAGCAGCTTGGACAGCCCTAATGAAAAACTGTTTTTT,TRBV7-2,.,.,TRBJ1-4
CASSDGRAYEQYF,TGCGCCAGCAGTGATGGTCGAGCCTACGAGCAGTACTTC,TRBV10-2,.,.,TRBJ2-7
CASSQERGVRQFF,TGCGCCAGCAGCCAAGAGCGAGGGGTTAGGCAGTTCTTC,TRBV4-1,.,.,TRBJ2-1
CASSAILGYNNEQFF,TGTGCCAGCAGTGCCATCCTAGGGTACAACAATGAGCAGTTCTTC,TRBV6-4,.,.,TRBJ2-1
CASSLRQGAYEQYF,TGTGCCAGCAGTTTAAGACAGGGAGCCTACGAGCAGTACTTC,TRBV28,TRBD1,.,TRBJ2-7
CASSPGLPGTSYEQYF,TGTGCCAGCTCACCCGGTTTACCGGGAACTTCCTACGAGCAGTACTTC,TRBV18,.,.,TRBJ2-7
CASSAEASEPQQFF,TGTGCCAGCAGTGCAGAGGCTAGTGAGCCTCAGCAGTTCTTC,TRBV2,.,.,TRBJ2-1
CASSYKGRDLGYTF,TGTGCCAGCAGCTACAAGGGCAGGGATCTAGGCTACACCTTC,TRBV5-4,.,.,TRBJ1-2
CAQNYGVVGTDTQYF,TGTGCCCAGAATTACGGGGTAGTGGGCACAGATACGCAGTATTTT,TRBV30,.,few,TRBJ2-3
CASSHGQGGYEQYF,TGCGCCAGCAGCCACGGACAGGGAGGTTACGAGCAGTACTTC,TRBV5-1,TRBD1,.,TRBJ2-7
CASSLAPGSYEQYF,TGTGCCAGCAGCTTAGCCCCAGGATCCTACGAGCAGTACTTC,TRBV7-2,.,.,TRBJ2-7
CASSLERLAGEQYF,TGTGCCAGCAGCTTAGAGCGTTTGGCTGGCGAGCAGTACTTC,TRBV11-2,.,.,TRBJ2-7
CASSQDAGARPQHF,TGCGCCAGCAGCCAAGATGCGGGGGCAAGGCCCCAGCATTTT,TRBV4-3,.,.,TRBJ1-5
CASSVRLAGAPRELFF,TGTGCCAGCAGCGTGAGACTAGCGGGAGCACCCCGGGAGCTGTTTTTT,TRBV9,TRBD2,.,TRBJ2-2
CASSLTGHGTEAFF,TGTGCCAGCAGTTTGACAGGGCATGGGACTGAAGCTTTCTTT,TRBV28,TRBD1,.,TRBJ1-1
CASSSRVNTGELFF,TGCGCCAGCAGCTCCAGGGTGAACACCGGGGAGCTGTTTTTT,TRBV5-1,.,.,TRBJ2-2
CAWSAGIGPIYEKLFF,TGTGCCTGGAGTGCCGGTATCGGGCCCATATATGAAAAACTGTTTTTT,TRBV30,.,.,TRBJ1-4
CSVDGTSGSYEQYF,TGCAGCGTTGACGGGACTAGCGGCTCCTACGAGCAGTACTTC,TRBV29-1,TRBD2,few,TRBJ2-7
CATTAASSYEQYF,TGTGCCACCACGGCTGCGTCCTCCTACGAGCAGTACTTC,TRBV6-5,.,.,TRBJ2-7
CAWSGMGNPGEKLFF,TGTGCCTGGAGTGGCATGGGGAACCCGGGGGAAAAACTGTTTTTT,TRBV30,.,.,TRBJ1-4
CASSDGVASTDTQYF,TGTGCCAGCAGTGACGGGGTGGCTAGCACAGATACGCAGTATTTT,TRBV6-4,.,.,TRBJ2-3
CASSRQGVGNTIYF,TGTGCCAGCAGTAGACAGGGGGTAGGAAACACCATATATTTT,TRBV2,TRBD1,.,TRBJ1-3
CASSLEGASTDTQYF,TGTGCCAGCAGCTTAGAGGGGGCTAGCACAGATACGCAGTATTTT,TRBV7-3,TRBD1,.,TRBJ2-3
CASSLALGTGDNEQFF,TGTGCCAGCAGCTTGGCCCTAGGGACGGGAGACAATGAGCAGTTCTTC,TRBV5-4,.,.,TRBJ2-1
CASGTLRTSGRASVFEQFF,TGTGCCAGCGGGACATTACGGACTAGCGGGAGGGCCTCGGTCTTCGAGCAGTTCTTC,TRBV11-2,TRBD2,.,TRBJ2-1
CASSLGGGGEQFF,TGTGCCAGCAGCTTAGGGGGAGGTGGCGAGCAGTTCTTC,TRBV11-3,.,.,TRBJ2-1
CASSPPDRSNYGYTF,TGTGCCAGCTCACCACCGGACAGGTCTAACTATGGCTACACCTTC,TRBV18,TRBD1,.,TRBJ1-2
CAISDLGTGELFF,TGTGCCATCAGCGACCTGGGCACCGGGGAGCTGTTTTTT,TRBV10-3,.,.,TRBJ2-2
CAISESRRGYTF,TGTGCCATCAGTGAGTCCCGGAGGGGCTACACCTTC,TRBV10-3,.,few,TRBJ1-2
CASSREGWKTQYF,TGTGCCAGCTCACGTGAGGGCTGGAAGACCCAGTACTTC,TRBV18,.,.,TRBJ2-5
CATTRTGTGLYNEQFF,TGTGCCACCACGAGGACCGGGACAGGGCTATACAATGAGCAGTTCTTC,TRBV28,TRBD1,.,TRBJ2-1
CASSRLGGTTEAFF,TGTGCCAGCAGCCGCCTGGGGGGTACCACTGAAGCTTTCTTT,TRBV6-6,.,.,TRBJ1-1
CASSLSGTGGAEQYF,TGTGCCAGCAGTTTGTCCGGGACAGGGGGCGCGGAGCAGTACTTC,TRBV27,TRBD1,few,TRBJ2-7
CAISALGGGSTGELLF,TGTGCCATCAGTGCTCTTGGGGGCGGTTCGACCGGGGAGCTGCTTTTT,TRBV10-3,.,few,TRBJ2-2
CASSRELAGTDTQYF,TGTGCCAGCAGTAGGGAACTAGCGGGCACAGATACGCAGTATTTT,TRBV2,TRBD2,.,TRBJ2-3
CASSKSSGSNEQYF,TGTGCCAGCAGCAAATCTAGCGGGAGCAACGAGCAGTACTTC,TRBV7-2,TRBD2,.,TRBJ2-7
CASSQDRAPYEQYF,TGCGCCAGCAGCCAAGACAGGGCCCCCTACGAGCAGTACTTC,TRBV4-1,.,.,TRBJ2-7
CASSGGTGVADTQYF,TGTGCCAGCAGTGGAGGGACAGGGGTCGCAGATACGCAGTATTTT,TRBV28,TRBD1,.,TRBJ2-3
CASSVIPRTEAFF,TGTGCCAGCAGCGTCATTCCGAGGACTGAAGCTTTCTTT,TRBV7-3,.,many,TRBJ1-1
CATSANSGTGGEKLFF,TGTGCCACCAGCGCAAACTCCGGGACAGGGGGTGAAAAACTGTTTTTT,TRBV15,TRBD1,.,TRBJ1-4